The 32 T cell receptor beta chains given below trace back to one sample, sequenced in a study of T cells of healthy individuals. Each CDR3 protein gets one entry after TCRdb re-called the 5' RACE reads with MiXCR. The table lists tens of thousands of distinct CDR3 sequences, roughly 17% of them singletons. These receptors were collected from a human donor in good health.

The rearrangement joins TRBV6-5 to TRBJ1-4, with TRBD1 as a possible D gene (5 bases). V was shortened by 5 bases and J by 4 bases, with 17 bases between the two germline ends. Germline V lookup: CDR1 MNHEY, CDR2 SVGAGI. The length of the CDR3 is 16 residues. The CDR3 is CASSEAWGRGNEKLFF. In DNA, the CDR3 is TGTGCCAGCAGTGAAGCCTGGGGGAGAGGTAATGAAAAACTGTTTTTT.

This clonotype was seen ten or more times. V is TRBV3-1 and J is TRBJ1-5; possibly TRBD1 for D (5 bases). This CDR3 contains 13 residues. Per the germline V gene, CDR1 is LGHDT and CDR2 is YNNKEL (reference sequence). V lost 1 base to trimming and J lost 7 bases, with 8 bases between them. CDR3 nucleotide sequence: TGTGCCAGCAGCCAAGCAGGGCGCCAGCCCCAGCATTTT. This sequence encodes CASSQAGRQPQHF.

This clonotype was seen at least ten times. This sequence joins TRBV5-1 and TRBJ1-6; 10 nucleotides line up with TRBD1. The CDR3 sequence is 14 residues long. Per germline, CDR1 SGHRS and CDR2 YFSETQ. V lost 5 bases, J lost 9 bases, and 5 bases stayed unmatched. This CDR3 reads CASRRDRGSSPLHF. The CDR3 nucleotides read TGCGCCAGCAGGCGGGACAGGGGCAGTTCACCCCTCCACTTT. Full variable domain (rest looked up from reference TRBV5-1 and TRBJ1-6): KAGVTQTPRYLIKTRGQQVTLSCSPISGHRSVSWYQQTPGQGLQFLFEYFSETQRNKGNFPGRFSGRQFSNSRSEMNVSTLELGDSALYLCASRRDRGSSPLHFGNGTRLTVT.

This clonotype showed up many times. V and J are TRBV7-9 and TRBJ2-2; TRBD1 aligns across 9 bases. The CDR3 contains 15 residues. Trimming took 4 bases from V and 3 from J; bases not matched to a gene: 3. Per the germline V gene, CDR1 is SEHNR and CDR2 is FQNEAQ (reference sequence). CDR3: CASSWRQGDTGELFF. Written as DNA, the CDR3 is TGTGCCAGCAGCTGGCGACAGGGGGACACCGGGGAGCTGTTTTTT.

This clonotype was seen repeatedly, ten times or more. The J gene is TRBJ2-1, the V gene TRBV19, with 9 bases lining up with TRBD1. The CDR3 totals 14 residues. The germline V gene has CDR1 LNHDA and CDR2 SQIVND (reference sequence). Trimming took 3 bases from V and 9 from J; bases not matched to a gene: 6. The CDR3, as DNA: TGTGCCAGTAGTATCGGTACAGGGGGCTTTGAGCAGTTCTTC. The encoded protein is CASSIGTGGFEQFF.

This clonotype was found many times. The chain employs TRBV29-1 and TRBJ1-2; D not resolved. CDR3 length equals 12 residues. Trimming removed 6 bases at V and 7 bases at J, with 15 bases between. Germline loops: CDR1 SQVTM, CDR2 ANQGSEA. The CDR3 sequence is CSVNPDEGGYTF. CDR3 sequence (DNA): TGCAGCGTCAACCCCGATGAGGGTGGCTACACCTTC. The variable domain in full, completed from reference TRBV29-1 and TRBJ1-2, reads SAVISQKPSRDICQRGTSLTIQCQVDSQVTMMFWYRQQPGQSLTLIATANQGSEATYESGFVIDKFPISRPNLTFSTLTVSNMSPEDSSIYLCSVNPDEGGYTFGSGTRLTVV.

The CDR3 is CANSRRRSDYGYTF. The CDR3 DNA reads TGCGCCAACAGTCGAAGGAGGTCCGACTATGGCTACACCTTC. J is TRBJ1-2 and V is TRBV5-1; D is unresolved. V was trimmed by 9 bases and J by 3 bases, leaving 18 bases between them. This CDR3 has 14 amino acids. CDR1 is SGHRS, CDR2 YFSETQ, per germline.

This clonotype was seen just once. The V gene is TRBV7-2, the J gene TRBJ1-1, with TRBD1 as a possible D gene (6 bases). This CDR3 region has 19 residues. The germline gives CDR1 SGHTA, CDR2 FQGNSA. V was pared by 2 bases and J by 1 base, with 23 bases between. The CDR3 loop is CASSLQCAWDGGRNTEAFF. The CDR3 DNA reads TGTGCCAGCAGCTTACAGTGCGCTTGGGATGGGGGGCGGAACACTGAAGCTTTCTTT.

This clonotype came up many times. The chain recombines TRBV4-3 with TRBJ2-1; 10 nucleotides agree with TRBD2. The CDR3 is 14 residues long. Per the germline V gene, CDR1 is LGHNA and CDR2 is YSLEER. With 3 bases clipped from V and 8 bases from J, the junction kept 4 bases outside the gene matches. CDR3 in amino acids: CASSHLAGDYEQFF. The CDR3 bases are TGCGCCAGCAGCCACCTAGCGGGAGATTATGAGCAGTTCTTC.

The J gene is TRBJ2-3, the V gene TRBV4-2; no clear D gene. The CDR3 totals 13 residues. The V gene's germline CDR1 is LGHNA and CDR2 YNFKEQ. V lost 1 base and J 4 bases, leaving 6 bases between the germline ends. The CDR3 nucleotides are TGTGCCAGCAGCCAAGTAGCCTCAGATACGCAGTATTTT. This translates into CASSQVASDTQYF.

This chain joins TRBV29-1 and TRBJ2-3; a weak D match, TRBD2 (6 bases). Looked up from germline, CDR1 is SQVTM and CDR2 is ANQGSEA. With 4 bases removed from V and 0 bases from J, the gap between germline ends came to 14 bases. The CDR3 covers 15 residues. CDR3 residues: CSVAPGASSTDTQYF. CDR3 in DNA: TGCAGCGTTGCCCCGGGAGCGAGTAGCACAGATACGCAGTATTTT.

The rearrangement uses TRBV21-1 and TRBJ1-1; no check of the table's D call, TRBD1, against the DNA was made. TRBV21-1 is marked as a pseudogene. This CDR3 has 15 amino acids. In DNA form, the CDR3 reads TGTGCCAGCAGCAAACGCAGGGTCCAGAACACTGAAGCTTTCTTT. The encoded protein is CASSKRRVQNTEAFF.

This clonotype was detected ten times or more. The chain links TRBV2 to TRBJ1-5, with D possibly matching TRBD1 (6 bases). This CDR3 has 12 residues. Trimming pared 5 bases from V and 10 bases from J, leaving 12 bases between. The V gene's germline CDR1 is SNHLY and CDR2 FYNNEI. This CDR3 reads CASSWDKEPQHF. CDR3 nucleotides: TGTGCCAGCAGTTGGGACAAGGAACCCCAGCATTTT. Together with reference TRBV2 and TRBJ1-5, the CDR3 gives the full variable domain: EPEVTQTPSHQVTQMGQEVILRCVPISNHLYFYWYRQILGQKVEFLVSFYNNEISEKSEIFDDQFSVERPDGSNFTLKIRSTKLEDSAMYFCASSWDKEPQHFGDGTRLSIL.

Of note for this clonotype: A read error may explain this, as a much larger clone is one base away. The V and J genes are TRBV19 and TRBJ2-1; possibly TRBD2 for D (5 bases). The CDR3 sequence is 15 residues long. The germline V and J ends were trimmed by 4 bases and 3 bases, with 13 bases remaining between them. CDR1 is LNHDA and CDR2 is SQIVND in the germline V gene (reference sequence). In DNA, the CDR3 is TGTGCCAGTAGTAGAACTAGATCATACTACAATGAGCAGTTCTTC. Its protein product is CASSRTRSYYNEQFF. Together with reference TRBV19 and TRBJ2-1, the CDR3 gives the full variable domain: DGGITQSPKYLFRKEGQNVTLSCEQNLNHDAMYWYRQDPGQGLRLIYYSQIVNDFQKGDIAEGYSVSREKKESFPLTVTSAQKNPTAFYLCASSRTRSYYNEQFFGPGTRLTVL.

The table lists this clonotype with a count of one. The genes are TRBV3-1 and TRBJ1-1; 7 bases agree with TRBD1. J was trimmed by 4 bases and V by 4 bases; bases with no gene match: 6. This CDR3 spans 14 amino acids. From germline, CDR1 is LGHDT and CDR2 YNNKEL (reference sequence). The CDR3 is CASSPLSGGTEAFF. Here the CDR3 DNA reads TGTGCCAGCAGCCCTCTTTCAGGGGGCACTGAAGCTTTCTTT. Looking up the rest from reference TRBV3-1 and TRBJ1-1 gives the full variable domain: DTAVSQTPKYLVTQMGNDKSIKCEQNLGHDTMYWYKQDSKKFLKIMFSYNNKELIINETVPNRFSPKSPDKAHLNLHINSLELGDSAVYFCASSPLSGGTEAFFGQGTRLTVV.

In this sample, this clonotype turned up a few times. This chain joins TRBV7-9 and TRBJ1-2; 7 bases line up with TRBD1. V was clipped by 5 bases and J by 2 bases; unmatched bases: 5. This CDR3 has 14 amino acids. Germline-derived CDR1 and CDR2 are SEHNR and FQNEAQ (reference sequence). The CDR3 DNA reads as TGTGCCAGCAGCCCAGGGACAGACAACTATGGCTACACCTTC. The encoded protein is CASSPGTDNYGYTF.

This clonotype was observed at least ten times. V gene TRBV7-4 combines with J gene TRBJ2-3; D is unresolved. The germline gives CDR1 SGHVT, CDR2 SQSDAQ. Deletions cut 5 bases from V and 7 bases from J, with 7 bases between. The CDR3 spans 11 residues. Written as DNA, the CDR3 is TGTGCCAGCAGCACCCTATATACGCAGTATTTT. Protein: CASSTLYTQYF.

This clonotype was recorded a few times. This sequence joins TRBV27 and TRBJ1-1; perhaps TRBD1 as D (6 bases). Germline V CDR1 and CDR2: MNHEY, SMNVEV (reference sequence). Trimming left V 4 bases short and J 5 bases short, with 20 bases between. The CDR3 is 16 residues long. The CDR3 region is CASSYLGGGVFTEAFF. Here the CDR3 DNA reads TGTGCCAGCAGTTACCTCGGGGGGGGCGTATTTACTGAAGCTTTCTTT.

This clonotype was seen a handful of times. This chain uses TRBV5-1 with TRBJ2-7, with 7 bases identical to TRBD1. This CDR3 contains 15 residues. The junction had 11 bases not matched to a gene; V was cut back by 4 bases and J by 4 bases. Germline V gene lookup returns CDR1 SGHRS and CDR2 YFSETQ. This CDR3 is CASSLTGAGHYEQYF. CDR3 in DNA: TGCGCCAGCAGCCTTACAGGGGCTGGTCATTACGAGCAGTACTTC.

The chain joins TRBV5-1 to TRBJ2-2, with 9 bases fitting TRBD2. The CDR3 consists of 17 residues. The V gene end was trimmed by 6 bases and the J gene end by 1 base; junction bases not matched to a gene: 10. CDR1 is SGHRS and CDR2 is YFSETQ in the germline V gene. As DNA, the CDR3 is TGCGCCAGCACCTACCAGCGGGAGGCCAAGAACACCGGGGAGCTGTTTTTT. Translation gives CASTYQREAKNTGELFF.

This clonotype was counted at least ten times. The chain is built from TRBV20-1 and TRBJ1-4, with TRBD1 matching 10 bases. Germline V gene sequence: CDR1 DFQATT, CDR2 SNEGSKA (reference sequence). The trim removed 3 bases at V and 6 bases at J, leaving 7 bases unmatched. CDR3 length: 15 residues. CDR3 in DNA: TGCAGTGCTAGGATCTTTGGGACAGGGGATGAAAAACTGTTTTTT. Protein: CSARIFGTGDEKLFF.

This clonotype was observed at least ten times. V gene TRBV5-1 combines with J gene TRBJ1-1; 7 positions match TRBD1. The germline V gene has CDR1 SGHRS and CDR2 YFSETQ. The CDR3 contains 13 residues. J gave up 6 bases and V 5 bases, and 7 bases lay outside the gene matches. For the CDR3, the DNA is TGCGCCAGCAGGCCACAGGGGAGGGCTGAAGCTTTCTTT. Its translation: CASRPQGRAEAFF.

The chain carries TRBV5-1 and TRBJ2-2; D not resolved. Trimming pared 0 bases from V and 4 bases from J, leaving 10 bases between. Germline V CDR1 and CDR2: SGHRS, YFSETQ. This CDR3 has 15 residues. This CDR3 is CASSLGATLTGELFF. The CDR3 nucleotides read TGCGCCAGCAGCTTGGGGGCAACTCTCACCGGGGAGCTGTTTTTT.

This clonotype was recorded many times. The chain has TRBV30 and TRBJ1-5, with D tentatively TRBD1 (5 bases). Trimming removed 0 bases from V and 4 bases from J, with 10 bases in between. Germline V gene lookup returns CDR1 GTSNPN and CDR2 SVGIG (reference sequence). CDR3 length: 14 residues. CDR3 in amino acids: CAWSVVAGNQPQHF. The CDR3 region has the DNA TGTGCCTGGAGTGTGGTGGCAGGGAATCAGCCCCAGCATTTT.

The chain carries TRBV6-2 or TRBV6-3 and TRBJ2-2; D gene uncertain. Germline V CDR1 and CDR2: MNHEY, SVGEGT. This CDR3 spans 12 amino acids. V lost 5 bases and J 6 bases, leaving 7 bases between the germline ends. In DNA form, the CDR3 reads TGTGCCAGCAGTAGGAATGCCGGGGAGCTGTTTTTT. Protein product: CASSRNAGELFF.

Ten or more counts support this clonotype. The rearrangement links TRBV5-6 to TRBJ2-7, with D unresolved. The germline gives CDR1 SGHDT, CDR2 YYEEEE. Trimming pared 1 base from V and 0 bases from J, leaving 11 bases between. The CDR3 runs to 15 residues. CDR3 region: CASSLPGRTSYEQYF. The CDR3 region has the DNA TGTGCCAGCAGCTTGCCCGGACGGACCTCCTACGAGCAGTACTTC.

This clonotype was recorded many times. This sequence joins TRBV29-1 and TRBJ1-2, with D possibly TRBD1 on 5 matching bases. Germline V lookup: CDR1 SQVTM, CDR2 ANQGSEA. This CDR3 is built from 13 residues. The ends were cut back, 4 bases at V and 5 bases at J, with 14 bases in the middle. The CDR3 DNA is TGCAGCGTTGCCCGCACAGGAAAATATGGCTACACCTTC. It translates to CSVARTGKYGYTF.

This clonotype was observed a handful of times. This rearrangement joins TRBV20-1 to TRBJ2-1, with D possibly called TRBD1 or TRBD2 (5 bases each). This CDR3 is 13 amino acids long. The V gene's germline CDR1 is DFQATT and CDR2 SNEGSKA (reference sequence). The CDR3 here is CSGQGEMINEQFF. The CDR3 DNA reads as TGCAGCGGACAAGGGGAGATGATCAATGAGCAGTTCTTC.

The chain carries TRBV20-1 and TRBJ2-2, with 12 bases aligning to TRBD2. Germline V lookup: CDR1 DFQATT, CDR2 SNEGSKA (reference sequence). CDR3 length equals 16 residues. The V and J ends lost 0 bases and 6 bases, in that order; junction bases with no gene match: 5. CDR3 sequence reads: CSARDWASGGAGELFF. In DNA form, the CDR3 reads TGCAGTGCTAGAGATTGGGCTAGCGGGGGGGCCGGGGAGCTGTTTTTT.

J is TRBJ2-7 and V is TRBV11-2, with 10 positions matching TRBD2. CDR1 is SGHAT, CDR2 FQNNGV, per germline. V was clipped by 3 bases and J by 7 bases; unmatched bases: 6. CDR3 length: 14 residues. The CDR3 DNA sequence: TGTGCCAGCAGCTTGGGGCTAGCGGGGGTAGAGCAGTACTTC. Translating gives CASSLGLAGVEQYF. Based on the CDR3 plus reference TRBV11-2 and TRBJ2-7, the full variable domain is EAGVAQSPRYKIIEKRQSVAFWCNPISGHATLYWYQQILGQGPKLLIQFQNNGVVDDSQLPKDRFSAERLKGVDSTLKIQPAKLEDSAVYLCASSLGLAGVEQYFGPGTRLTVT.

The chain employs TRBV9 and TRBJ2-7; no clear D gene. The germline V gene has CDR1 SGDLS and CDR2 YYNGEE. This CDR3 is built from 15 residues. V lost 2 bases to trimming and J lost 3 bases, with 15 bases between them. The CDR3 loop is CASSVRSGPHYEQYF. In DNA, the CDR3 is TGTGCCAGCAGCGTCAGGAGTGGCCCCCACTACGAGCAGTACTTC.

This clonotype appeared many times. Sequence at one end of the junction differs from germline and may be a read error. The rearrangement links TRBV15 to TRBJ1-1; TRBD1 is a possible D gene (5 bases). Germline lookup yields CDR1 LNHNV and CDR2 YYDKDF (reference sequence). The length of the CDR3 is 14 residues. The CDR3, as DNA: TGTGCCACCAGCAGAGTGCCAGGGAACCCTGAAGCTTTCTTT. Translation gives CATSRVPGNPEAFF.